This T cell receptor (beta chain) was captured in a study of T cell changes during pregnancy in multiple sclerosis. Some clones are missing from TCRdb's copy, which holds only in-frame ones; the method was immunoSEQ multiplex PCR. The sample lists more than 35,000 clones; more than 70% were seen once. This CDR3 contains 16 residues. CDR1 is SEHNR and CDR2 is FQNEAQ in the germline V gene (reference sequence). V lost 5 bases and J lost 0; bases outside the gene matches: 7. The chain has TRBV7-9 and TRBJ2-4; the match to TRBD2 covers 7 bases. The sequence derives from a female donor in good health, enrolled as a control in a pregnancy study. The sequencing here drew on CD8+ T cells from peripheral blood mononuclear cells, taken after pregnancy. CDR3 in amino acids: CASSLDGGVAKNIQYF. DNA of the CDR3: TGTGCCAGCAGCCTCGATGGGGGGGTAGCCAAAAACATTCAGTACTTC.